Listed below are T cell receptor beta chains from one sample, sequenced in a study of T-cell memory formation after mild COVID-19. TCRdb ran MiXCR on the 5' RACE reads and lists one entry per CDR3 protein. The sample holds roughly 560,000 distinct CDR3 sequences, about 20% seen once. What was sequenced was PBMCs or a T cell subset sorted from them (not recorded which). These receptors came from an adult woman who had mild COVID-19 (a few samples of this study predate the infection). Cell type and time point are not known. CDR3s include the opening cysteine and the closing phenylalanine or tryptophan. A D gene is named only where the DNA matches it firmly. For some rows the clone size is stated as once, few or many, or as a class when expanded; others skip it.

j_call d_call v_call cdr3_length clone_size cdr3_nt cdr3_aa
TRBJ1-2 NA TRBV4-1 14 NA TGCGCCAGCAGCCAAGTAGTGACGGGCTATGGCTACACCTTC CASSQVVTGYGYTF
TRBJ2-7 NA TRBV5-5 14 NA TGTGCCAGCAGCTTGCTCCCGATAACCTACGAGCAGTACTTC CASSLLPITYEQYF
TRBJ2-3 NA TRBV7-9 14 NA TGTGCCAGCAGCTTAGAGGTGGGGGCTAGTTTGGAGTATTTT CASSLEVGASLEYF
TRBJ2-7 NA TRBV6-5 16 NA TGTGCCAGCAGTTACTCAGAGGGGTCCTCGGCCTACGAGCAGTACTTC CASSYSEGSSAYEQYF
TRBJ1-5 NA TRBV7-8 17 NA TGTGCCAGCAGCTTAGCGGGGATAACCGTCGCGAGTCAGCCCCAGCATTTT CASSLAGITVASQPQHF
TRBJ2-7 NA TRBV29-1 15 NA TGCAGCGTTGAAGATCTACGCCCCGAGGGCTACGAGCAGTACTTC CSVEDLRPEGYEQYF
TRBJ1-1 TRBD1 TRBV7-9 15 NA TGTGCCAGCGACCCTTCGGGACAGGCCCACGGTGAAGCTTTCTTT CASDPSGQAHGEAFF
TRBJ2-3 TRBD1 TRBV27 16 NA TGTGCCAGCAGACTACTGCAGGGGGCTTTCGCAGATACGCAGTATTTT CASRLLQGAFADTQYF
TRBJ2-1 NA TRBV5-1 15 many TGCGCCAGCAGCTTGGAAGGGGCAGCCTACAATGAGCAGTTCTTC CASSLEGAAYNEQFF
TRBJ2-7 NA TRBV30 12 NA TGTGCCTGGAGTAAAGGGTCGGACGAGCAGTACTTC CAWSKGSDEQYF
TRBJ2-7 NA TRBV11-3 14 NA TGTGCCAGCAGCCCAGGGGACCCCCCCTACGAGCAGTACTTC CASSPGDPPYEQYF
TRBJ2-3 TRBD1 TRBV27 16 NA TGTGCCAGCAGTTTAATCGGACAGGGTTTGATGGTTACGCAGTATTTT CASSLIGQGLMVTQYF
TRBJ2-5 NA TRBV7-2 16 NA TGTGCCAGCAGCCCCGACGGGCGGGTCAGAGAAGAGACCCAGTACTTC CASSPDGRVREETQYF
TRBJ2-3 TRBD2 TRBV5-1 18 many TGCGCCAGCAGCTTGGGGACTAGCGTGGATGGTAGCACAGATACGCAGTATTTT CASSLGTSVDGSTDTQYF